This T cell receptor (beta chain) was captured in a study of T cell responses to AZD1222 COVID-19 vaccine (dated by TCRdb to the early 2020s). For the wider study: A total of 233 trial participants underwent TCR sequencing, of whom 200 to 220 received two doses of AZD1222 and roughly 25 received two doses of the MenACWY control vaccine. Enrollment into the trials was organized by age into subgroups of 18-55, 56-69 and 70-plus years, and those subgroups contained roughly 150, 30 and 60 TCR-sequenced participants, respectively. General study outcomes and caveats: Reportedly, almost half of the unique spike-specific TCRs recognized epitopes lying outside the regions that are mutated in the B.1.351 and B.1.1.7 variants. Because no samples from the day 14 peak response were available, repertoires could be characterized only after the peak T cell response. The whole spike protein was spanned by vaccine-associated CD4 TCRs, and dominant responses were seen in regions 160-218 and 743-854. Conclusions about previously exposed vaccinees are limited, since just five to seven AZD1222 recipients were seropositive for SARS-CoV-2 at baseline. Participants were mostly white British and included more females than males, and it was suggested by the authors that clonal diversity may have been underestimated. After two AZD1222 doses, spike-specific TCR breadth and depth were significantly higher than at day 0 and than in MenACWY recipients. In the small 56-69-year group, the increase in depth fell short of significance, most likely because of low power.

The CDR3 runs 17 amino acids, cysteine and phenylalanine included. The retained sequence is limited to the CDR3, 51 bases, with the frame set at the first base. V lost 0 bases and J lost 2 bases; the stretch between them is 14 bases long. CDR1 is given as MNHNS and CDR2 as SASEGT, both from the germline V gene. The sample's time point label, in plain terms: about 28 days (+/-7) after the second vaccine dose. Because spike-specific TCR depth and breadth did not differ between the two schedules, AZD1222 recipients who got a second dose at roughly 4 weeks were pooled with those who got a second dose at roughly 12 weeks. Samples from vaccinated people were obtained from the UK trials COV001 and COV002, which included a single-blind randomized controlled phase 2/3 trial of AZD1222 (ChAdOx1 nCoV-19) in healthy adults. For TCRbeta chain sequencing, PBMC samples were collected from trial participants at day 0 and at day 28 after the second dose.

This clone was recorded once. Its recognized antigen is unknown. It has no much larger one-base neighbor in the sample; base qualities were not kept. The CDR3 regions of human TCRbeta chains were subjected to immunosequencing. The published analysis was carried out like this. Repertoire TCRs were matched against a reference library of SARS-CoV-2-specific TCRs generated with the MIRA antigen-specificity platform. Breadth meant the fraction of unique TCRs that were SARS-CoV-2-associated, whereas depth meant the fraction of total T cells that were SARS-CoV-2-associated. Using the MIRA data, each spike-specific TCR was mapped to the spike region that the TCR reacts to and placed in a CD4 or CD8 class. Log10-transformed breadth and depth values were compared by one-way ANOVA with Sidak's multiple comparisons tests. In its TCRdb copy, this immuneACCESS table keeps in-frame sequences only and misses some clones. Where compared with another copy, unresolved V genes explain less than half of these, and the others have no known cause. That table is the source of V, J and clone size, and D and trimming were worked out from the DNA. For this sample there are around 140,000 clones; approximately 91% appear just once. 1% to 1.4% of the sample comes from the top ten.

This clonotype originated in an adult who received the AZD1222 COVID-19 vaccine. The sequencing here drew on peripheral blood, taken 28 days after the second AZD1222 dose. The V gene is TRBV6-1 and the J gene is TRBJ1-5; TRBD1 is a weak D gene call, 5 bases matching. This receptor carries the CDR3 CASSEALWQGGNQPQHF. At the DNA level, the sequence is TGTGCCAGCAGTGAAGCCCTATGGCAGGGCGGCAATCAGCCCCAGCATTTT.